Following are 15 T cell receptor beta chains from one sample sequenced in a study of technical replicates of blood from a handful of donors. This table comes from immunoSEQ multiplex PCR, and its TCRdb copy is limited to in-frame clones, with some not included. The data hold about 87,000 clones, with around 93% observed a single time. Sequenced material: T cells isolated from PBMCs. All receptors come from a human donor in good health.

The V and J genes are TRBV30 and TRBJ2-7; D is perhaps TRBD2 (5 bases). Looked up from germline, CDR1 is GTSNPN and CDR2 is SVGIG (reference sequence). The CDR3 sequence is 11 residues long. In DNA form, the CDR3 reads TGTGCTTCCGGGGTCTCCTACGAGCAGTACTTC. Translating it yields CASGVSYEQYF.

This clone was counted a few times. The V gene is TRBV4-2, the J gene TRBJ1-1; possible D gene TRBD1, 5 bases. Germline V gene sequence: CDR1 LGHNA, CDR2 YNFKEQ. This CDR3 spans 12 amino acids. V was cut by 2 bases and J by 8 bases, with 9 bases left in between. The CDR3 nucleotides read TGTGCCAGCAGCCAACCGACAGCCGAAGCTTTCTTT. Its translation: CASSQPTAEAFF.

V and J are TRBV19 and TRBJ2-3; no clear D. Germline V gene sequence: CDR1 LNHDA, CDR2 SQIVND (reference sequence). Trimming removed 0 bases at V and 2 bases at J, with 12 bases between. This CDR3 contains 16 residues. The CDR3 nucleotides are TGTGCCAGTAGTATAGAATTTCTAAGTTACACAGATACGCAGTATTTT. Its translation: CASSIEFLSYTDTQYF.

The rearrangement joins TRBV5-1 to TRBJ2-7, with TRBD1 identical over 9 bases. With 0 bases clipped from V and 3 bases from J, the junction kept 1 base outside the gene matches. Per the germline V gene, CDR1 is SGHRS and CDR2 is YFSETQ. The CDR3 has 14 residues. The CDR3: CASSLGTGVYEQYF. For the CDR3, the DNA is TGCGCCAGCAGCTTGGGGACAGGGGTCTACGAGCAGTACTTC.

This clone was picked up a small number of times. V usage is TRBV5-1 and J usage is TRBJ1-4, with TRBD1 as a possible D gene (5 bases). The length of the CDR3 is 16 residues. Germline V gene data show CDR1 as SGHRS and CDR2 as YFSETQ. With 0 bases removed from V and 3 bases from J, the gap between germline ends came to 12 bases. CDR3 in DNA: TGCGCCAGCAGCTTGGACGTCGGACACCCTAATGAAAAACTGTTTTTT. It codes for CASSLDVGHPNEKLFF.

The chain is built from TRBV5-1 and TRBJ1-1; D is unclear. The V end was cut by 4 bases, the J end by 1 base, with 17 bases between. The CDR3 is 16 amino acids. Germline-derived CDR1 and CDR2 are SGHRS and YFSETQ. For the CDR3, the DNA is TGCGCCAGCAGCACTTCCGTGACGGAGAAGAACACTGAAGCTTTCTTT. This gives the protein CASSTSVTEKNTEAFF.

The rearrangement joins TRBV5-4 to TRBJ2-7, with TRBD1 identical over 7 bases. The CDR3 loop spans 15 amino acids. The junction had 7 bases not matched to a gene; V was cut back by 4 bases and J by 0 bases. Germline CDR1 reads SGHNT; CDR2 reads YYREEE (reference sequence). The CDR3 region is CASSHMTGNSYEQYF. The CDR3 region has the DNA TGTGCCAGCAGCCACATGACAGGGAACTCCTACGAGCAGTACTTC.

J is TRBJ1-2 and V is TRBV9; 7 nucleotides agree with TRBD1. Germline V lookup: CDR1 SGDLS, CDR2 YYNGEE. The CDR3 length is 15 residues. J gave up 4 bases and V 3 bases, and 9 bases lay outside the gene matches. CDR3 protein: CASSATGDSFYGYTF. CDR3 coding DNA: TGTGCCAGCAGCGCCACAGGGGACTCGTTCTATGGCTACACCTTC.

This chain links TRBV18 with TRBJ2-7, with TRBD1 matching over 8 bases. V was clipped by 1 base and J by 6 bases; unmatched bases: 2. CDR1 is KGHSH, CDR2 LQKENI, per germline. The CDR3 length is 13 residues. Written as DNA, the CDR3 is TGTGCCAGCTCACCACTCAGGGGGCGCGAGCAGTACTTC. This sequence encodes CASSPLRGREQYF.

V is TRBV13 and J is TRBJ1-1; 7 positions match TRBD1. The CDR3 covers 14 residues. V trimming: 1 base; J trimming: 5 bases; junction bases outside the gene matches: 4. Germline CDR1 and CDR2: PRHDT and FYEKMQ (reference sequence). The CDR3 region is CASSLVQGSTEAFF. CDR3 nucleotide sequence: TGTGCCAGCAGCTTAGTACAGGGGAGTACTGAAGCTTTCTTT.

This chain links TRBV11-3 with TRBJ2-7; maybe TRBD1 (6 bases). Trimming took off 2 bases at V and 5 bases at J, with 16 bases between the two ends. CDR1 is SGHNT and CDR2 is YENEEA in the germline V gene. This CDR3 region has 15 residues. The CDR3 spells CASSLRTGFSHEQYF. The CDR3 DNA reads TGTGCCAGCAGCTTACGTACAGGGTTCAGCCACGAGCAGTACTTC.

V usage is TRBV5-6 and J usage is TRBJ2-1, with 10 positions matching TRBD1. Germline CDR1 reads SGHDT; CDR2 reads YYEEEE. V was pared by 2 bases and J by 4 bases, with 6 bases of the junction left unmatched. The CDR3 spans 16 residues. CDR3 sequence: CASSFSGTGEYNEQFF. The DNA for the CDR3 is TGTGCCAGCAGCTTCTCCGGGACAGGGGAATACAATGAGCAGTTCTTC.

The chain carries TRBV6-1 and TRBJ2-2; 8 nucleotides align to TRBD1. The CDR3 spans 14 residues. Germline V gene lookup returns CDR1 MNHNS and CDR2 SASEGT. V gave up 4 bases and J gave up 6 bases; unmatched junction bases: 4. CDR3 protein: CASSGRQGSGELFF. In DNA form, the CDR3 reads TGTGCCAGCAGTGGTCGACAGGGGTCCGGGGAGCTGTTTTTT.

This chain links TRBV4-3 with TRBJ2-7; 12 positions match TRBD2. The CDR3 loop spans 14 amino acids. The germline V gene has CDR1 LGHNA and CDR2 YSLEER. V gave up 3 bases and J gave up 4 bases; unmatched junction bases: 1. DNA of the CDR3: TGCGCCAGCAGCCAGACTAGCGGGGGTTACGAGCAGTACTTC. Translated, it gives CASSQTSGGYEQYF.

This chain uses TRBV7-3 with TRBJ2-2; possibly TRBD2 for D (5 bases). Germline V CDR1 and CDR2: SGHTA, FQGTGA. V was cut by 1 base and J by 7 bases, with 16 bases left in between. This CDR3 has 16 residues. The CDR3 nucleotides read TGTGCCAGCAGCTTAAACACGGGGAGTGCTAGCGGGGAGCTGTTTTTT. Residues: CASSLNTGSASGELFF.